A single sample is the source of the 17 T cell receptor beta chains below, sequenced in a study of T-cell reconstitution after alpha-beta-depleted transplantation in children. As it was prepared, the TCRbeta library received unique molecular identifiers. TCRdb used MiXCR to reprocess the PCR reads, holding one entry per CDR3 protein. This sample carries roughly 350,000 distinct CDR3 sequences, around 16% of them seen once, and the ten largest clones take just over 40%. Sequenced here: PBMCs, mostly from graft donor cells, sampled 360 days after TCRalphabeta/CD19-depleted stem cell transplant. These receptors came from a male patient between 2 and 10 years old who had a stem cell transplant for acute lymphoblastic leukemia, so the T cells may come from the graft donor.

The chain is built from TRBV12-3 or TRBV12-4 and TRBJ1-1; D remains ambiguous. V dropped 3 bases and J dropped 3 bases, with 11 bases sitting between them. This CDR3 comprises 14 residues. CDR3 nucleotide sequence: TGTGCCAGCAGTTTCGCCGGCGGGGACACTGAAGCTTTCTTT. As protein: CASSFAGGDTEAFF.

This chain uses TRBV6-2 or TRBV6-3 with TRBJ1-5; 7 bases match TRBD1. Trimming took 0 bases from V and 1 from J; bases not matched to a gene: 3. Germline CDR1 is MNHEY and CDR2 is SVGEGT. The CDR3 consists of 16 residues. The chain's CDR3 is CASSYSRGLSNQPQHF. CDR3 nucleotides: TGTGCCAGCAGTTACTCAAGGGGGCTGAGCAATCAGCCCCAGCATTTT.

The table lists this clonotype with many counts. The chain joins TRBV5-4 to TRBJ2-1, with 11 bases lining up with TRBD2. The CDR3 spans 15 residues. V shed 1 base and J 7 bases; nucleotides not matched to a gene: 4. Germline CDR1 reads SGHNT; CDR2 reads YYREEE (reference sequence). CDR3 DNA sequence: TGTGCCAGCAGCTTGTTACTAGCGGGAGAGAATGAGCAGTTCTTC. It specifies CASSLLLAGENEQFF.

The gene calls are TRBV28 and TRBJ2-7, with D perhaps matching TRBD1 (6 bases). The CDR3 is made up of 14 amino acids. CDR1 and CDR2 from the germline V gene are MDHEN and SYDVKM. V was cut by 8 bases and J by 0 bases, with 14 bases left in between. CDR3 loop: CASAPRGTSYEQYF. For the CDR3, the DNA is TGTGCCAGCGCCCCAAGGGGGACCTCCTACGAGCAGTACTTC.

This clonotype has a count of ten or more. CDR3 region: CSARTWTGQGGYTF. DNA for the CDR3: TGCAGTGCTAGGACTTGGACAGGGCAAGGGGGCTACACCTTC. The rearrangement uses TRBV20-1 and TRBJ1-2; 8 bases fit TRBD1. The ends lost 3 bases at V and 8 bases at J; junction bases unmatched: 11. The germline gives CDR1 DFQATT, CDR2 SNEGSKA (reference sequence). The CDR3 has 14 amino acids.

This clonotype was counted only a few times. CDR3 sequence (DNA): TGCAGTGCTGAAAGACCGGGACAGGGCTACAATGAGCAGTTCTTC. Protein product: CSAERPGQGYNEQFF. V gene TRBV20-1 combines with J gene TRBJ2-1; 9 bases are shared with TRBD1. CDR1 and CDR2 from the germline V gene are DFQATT and SNEGSKA (reference sequence). Trimming at V came to 5 bases and at J to 3 bases, leaving 8 bases not matched to a gene. The CDR3 consists of 15 residues.

The chain carries TRBV30 and TRBJ2-5; D may correspond to TRBD1 or TRBD2 (6 bases each). Germline CDR1 is GTSNPN and CDR2 is SVGIG (reference sequence). V was shortened by 5 bases and J by 7 bases, with 20 bases between the two germline ends. The CDR3 spans 14 residues. The CDR3 sequence is CAWDRSGGSGTQYF. The CDR3 region has the DNA TGTGCCTGGGACCGCTCCGGGGGCTCGGGGACCCAGTACTTC.

This clonotype was counted between two and nine times. This chain uses TRBV29-1 with TRBJ2-2; D gene uncertain. The CDR3 is made up of 12 amino acids. V lost 7 bases and J lost 5, with 11 bases in between. CDR1 is SQVTM, CDR2 ANQGSEA, per germline. The CDR3 reads CSAIPATGELFF. CDR3 nucleotides: TGCAGCGCGATCCCAGCTACCGGGGAGCTGTTTTTT.

This clonotype was counted many times. This chain links TRBV4-2 with TRBJ2-7; 10 bases fit TRBD2. The CDR3 extends over 15 amino acids. The germline gives CDR1 LGHNA, CDR2 YNFKEQ. V gave up 4 bases and J gave up 3 bases; unmatched junction bases: 6. CDR3 nucleotides: TGTGCCAGCAGCCTCGCCGGGACTAGCGTCTACGAGCAGTACTTC. Protein: CASSLAGTSVYEQYF.

This clonotype occurred many times. J is TRBJ2-5 and V is TRBV29-1; 9 bases match TRBD2. This CDR3 has 12 amino acids. Per germline, CDR1 SQVTM and CDR2 ANQGSEA. V lost 6 bases, J lost 4 bases, and 3 bases stayed unmatched. CDR3 in amino acids: CSVTSGRETQYF. CDR3 bases: TGCAGCGTGACTAGCGGCAGAGAGACCCAGTACTTC.

This clonotype was detected a few times. The CDR3 loop is CASSLEAGFDYGYTF. The CDR3 coding sequence is TGCGCCAGCAGCTTGGAGGCAGGGTTTGATTATGGCTACACCTTC. This chain joins TRBV5-1 and TRBJ1-2, with D possibly being TRBD1 (5 bases). Germline V gene data show CDR1 as SGHRS and CDR2 as YFSETQ. The V end was cut by 0 bases, the J end by 5 bases, with 14 bases between. CDR3 size: 15 residues.

This clonotype was seen only a few times. The V gene is TRBV2, the J gene TRBJ2-5, with 11 bases fitting TRBD1. Germline V CDR1 and CDR2: SNHLY, FYNNEI. This CDR3 contains 14 residues. Trimming removed 7 bases from V and 5 bases from J; junction bases left unmatched: 6. The CDR3 spells CASTGTGGGETQYF. The CDR3 DNA follows: TGTGCCAGCACTGGGACAGGGGGAGGGGAGACCCAGTACTTC.

A few counts support this clonotype. V gene TRBV21-1 combines with J gene TRBJ2-1; TRBD1, as called in the table, went unchecked against the DNA. TRBV21-1 is described as a pseudogene. This CDR3 region has 17 residues. The CDR3 sequence: CASSNHLRDRNYNEQFF. CDR3 in DNA: TGTGCCAGCAGCAATCACCTCCGGGACAGGAACTACAATGAGCAGTTCTTC.

The chain recombines TRBV11-2 with TRBJ1-3; a possible D gene is TRBD1 (5 bases). CDR3 size: 16 residues. Trimming shortened V by 0 bases and J by 7 bases, and 16 bases separated the two germline ends. Germline CDR1 is SGHAT and CDR2 is FQNNGV. The CDR3 nucleotides are TGTGCCAGCAGCTTAGATCCGGGACGTGGAGGGAACACCATATATTTT. Translated: CASSLDPGRGGNTIYF.

J is TRBJ2-7 and V is TRBV12-3 or TRBV12-4, with 10 bases that match TRBD1. This CDR3 region has 17 residues. V shed 3 bases and J 1 base; nucleotides not matched to a gene: 9. DNA for the CDR3: TGTGCCAGCAGTTTTCTTTTCCGGACAGGGGGGTCCTACGAGCAGTACTTC. Translation: CASSFLFRTGGSYEQYF.

This clonotype was detected only once. This chain links TRBV6-2 or TRBV6-3 with TRBJ2-1, with a weak D call TRBD2 (5 bases). The ends were cut back, 8 bases at V and 0 bases at J, with 23 bases in the middle. The CDR3 has 18 amino acids. The germline V gene encodes CDR1 MNHEY and CDR2 SVGEGT. CDR3 sequence reads: CASLRTRGAFSSYNEQFF. The CDR3 coding sequence is TGTGCCAGCCTACGCACTAGAGGTGCGTTCAGCTCCTACAATGAGCAGTTCTTC.

This clonotype was counted many times. V gene TRBV14 combines with J gene TRBJ2-3; TRBD2 aligns across 7 bases. CDR1 is SGHDN and CDR2 is FVKESK in the germline V gene. V gave up 3 bases and J gave up 2 bases; unmatched junction bases: 8. This CDR3 is built from 16 residues. CDR3 nucleotide sequence: TGTGCCAGCAGCCACAGGACTAGTGCCTTCACAGATACGCAGTATTTT. Translation gives CASSHRTSAFTDTQYF.